Listed below are T cell receptor beta chains from one sample, sequenced in a study of OX40 agonist ivuxolimab in advanced cancers. Measured with immunoSEQ multiplex PCR; TCRdb has only the in-frame clones, and not every one. The sample yields approximately 68,000 clones, about 91% seen once. Sequenced here: CD4+ or CD8+ T cells sorted from blood, sampled in a trial of the OX40 agonist ivuxolimab. All receptors come from an adult with an advanced solid tumor such as melanoma, head and neck, liver or kidney cancer. Each CDR3 is given with its conserved first and last residue. A D gene is named only where the DNA matches it firmly. Clone size is given for some rows only: seen once, a few or many times, or a class if the clone is expanded.

CDR3 DNA: TGTGCCTGGGATCTTCGAACAGGGAGGTTTTTTGGCTACACCTTC
CDR3 protein: CAWDLRTGRFFGYTF
clone size: -
J gene: TRBJ1-2
D gene: -
V gene: TRBV30

CDR3 DNA: TGTGCCAGCAGTTTAACAACCCAGGGGAATCGTGGCTACACCTTC
CDR3 protein: CASSLTTQGNRGYTF
clone size: -
J gene: TRBJ1-2
D gene: -
V gene: TRBV28

CDR3 DNA: TGTGCCAGCAGTGAATTGAGCTGGGAGGCGGACACTGAAGCTTTCTTT
CDR3 protein: CASSELSWEADTEAFF
clone size: -
J gene: TRBJ1-1
D gene: -
V gene: TRBV2

CDR3 DNA: TGTGCCAGCAGTTCCGGGACGCAAAGCTCTGGGGCCAACGTCCTGACTTTC
CDR3 protein: CASSSGTQSSGANVLTF
clone size: -
J gene: TRBJ2-6
D gene: -
V gene: TRBV7-9

CDR3 DNA: TGTGCCAGCAGTTACTCGAGAGACAGACGATACGAGCAGTACTTC
CDR3 protein: CASSYSRDRRYEQYF
clone size: -
J gene: TRBJ2-7
D gene: -
V gene: TRBV6-5

CDR3 DNA: TGTGCCGGACGGACATCGTACCAAGAGACCCAGTACTTC
CDR3 protein: CAGRTSYQETQYF
clone size: -
J gene: TRBJ2-5
D gene: -
V gene: TRBV10-3

CDR3 DNA: TGCGCCAGCAGCTTGGGCAGGGTTGACACCGGGGAGCTGTTTTTT
CDR3 protein: CASSLGRVDTGELFF
clone size: -
J gene: TRBJ2-2
D gene: -
V gene: TRBV5-1

CDR3 DNA: TGTGCCAGCAGCTTAGGTCCGGACAGAGGAGAAGCTTTCTTT
CDR3 protein: CASSLGPDRGEAFF
clone size: -
J gene: TRBJ1-1
D gene: -
V gene: TRBV7-2

CDR3 DNA: TGTGCCAGCAGTGACGCGACAGTTGGTGGGCTGTACTTC
CDR3 protein: CASSDATVGGLYF
clone size: -
J gene: TRBJ2-7
D gene: -
V gene: TRBV6-6

CDR3 DNA: TGTGCCAGCAGTTTCCTGCCAGCGAGTGGGGACAGGGGAGGTACGCAGTATTTT
CDR3 protein: CASSFLPASGDRGGTQYF
clone size: -
J gene: TRBJ2-3
D gene: TRBD1
V gene: TRBV28

CDR3 DNA: TGTGCTAGTGGTACAGGGAACTATGGCTACACCTTC
CDR3 protein: CASGTGNYGYTF
clone size: -
J gene: TRBJ1-2
D gene: -
V gene: TRBV12-5

CDR3 DNA: TGTGCCACCAGCAGAGAACGGTTACAAGAAGCTTTCTTT
CDR3 protein: CATSRERLQEAFF
clone size: -
J gene: TRBJ1-1
D gene: -
V gene: TRBV15

CDR3 DNA: TGTGCCAGCAGCTTGCATTTTGGAGGGCTGGCAGATACGCAGTATTTT
CDR3 protein: CASSLHFGGLADTQYF
clone size: -
J gene: TRBJ2-3
D gene: -
V gene: TRBV5-8

CDR3 DNA: TGTGCCACTAATACAGGGGTGTACACCGGGGAGCTGTTTTTT
CDR3 protein: CATNTGVYTGELFF
clone size: -
J gene: TRBJ2-2
D gene: TRBD1
V gene: TRBV6-5

CDR3 DNA: TGTGCCAGCTCACTGCGGGCACAGGTTCAAGAGACCCAGTACTTC
CDR3 protein: CASSLRAQVQETQYF
clone size: -
J gene: TRBJ2-5
D gene: -
V gene: TRBV18

CDR3 DNA: TGTGCCAGCAGTGAAGGGGGCTATGGCAATCAGCCCCAGCATTTT
CDR3 protein: CASSEGGYGNQPQHF
clone size: -
J gene: TRBJ1-5
D gene: -
V gene: TRBV2

CDR3 DNA: TGTGCCAGCAGCCTCCGGACAGGGGGCGCCTATGGCTACACCTTC
CDR3 protein: CASSLRTGGAYGYTF
clone size: -
J gene: TRBJ1-2
D gene: TRBD1
V gene: TRBV11-2

CDR3 DNA: TGTGCCAGCAGCAAAAGCTCGGGGCCACGGGACAGGCTCAAGCTTAACTCCTACAATGAGCAGTTCTTC
CDR3 protein: CASSKSSGPRDRLKLNSYNEQFF
clone size: -
J gene: TRBJ2-1
D gene: -
V gene: TRBV21-1

CDR3 DNA: TGTGCCTGGAGTGATGCAGCGGGGGGCACAGATACGCAGTATTTT
CDR3 protein: CAWSDAAGGTDTQYF
clone size: -
J gene: TRBJ2-3
D gene: TRBD2
V gene: TRBV30

CDR3 DNA: TGTGCCAGTAGTATTGGGCGGGGGGGAAATGAGCAGTTCTTC
CDR3 protein: CASSIGRGGNEQFF
clone size: -
J gene: TRBJ2-1
D gene: TRBD2
V gene: TRBV19

CDR3 DNA: TGTGCCAGCAGTTTATCGGCAGGGTTCTATGGCTACACCTTC
CDR3 protein: CASSLSAGFYGYTF
clone size: few
J gene: TRBJ1-2
D gene: -
V gene: TRBV28

CDR3 DNA: TGTGCCAGCAGTGAATCGGGCAGTGGGGCCAAAAACATTCAGTACTTC
CDR3 protein: CASSESGSGAKNIQYF
clone size: -
J gene: TRBJ2-4
D gene: -
V gene: TRBV25-1

CDR3 DNA: TGCGCCAGCAGCTTGACCGGACAGGGCTCTGGGGATAGCAATCAGCCCCAGCATTTT
CDR3 protein: CASSLTGQGSGDSNQPQHF
clone size: -
J gene: TRBJ1-5
D gene: TRBD1
V gene: TRBV5-1

CDR3 DNA: TGTGCCAGCGGAACCTTAGCGGGAGCGAACACCGGGGAGCTGTTTTTT
CDR3 protein: CASGTLAGANTGELFF
clone size: -
J gene: TRBJ2-2
D gene: TRBD2
V gene: TRBV4-2

CDR3 DNA: TGTGCCAGTAGTATACGATTAGTGGTGAGCTCCTACGAGCAGTACTTC
CDR3 protein: CASSIRLVVSSYEQYF
clone size: -
J gene: TRBJ2-7
D gene: -
V gene: TRBV19

CDR3 DNA: TGTGCCAGCAGCTTTAGGTATGGACCCGGGGAGACCCAGTACTTC
CDR3 protein: CASSFRYGPGETQYF
clone size: -
J gene: TRBJ2-5
D gene: -
V gene: TRBV7-2

CDR3 DNA: TGTGCCAGCAGTTTACGGGACAGGGTTTGGGAGACCCAGTACTTC
CDR3 protein: CASSLRDRVWETQYF
clone size: -
J gene: TRBJ2-5
D gene: TRBD1
V gene: TRBV28

CDR3 DNA: TGTGCCAGCAGTGAGCAGGGACAGTTGGAGACCCTCCACTTT
CDR3 protein: CASSEQGQLETLHF
clone size: -
J gene: TRBJ1-6
D gene: TRBD1
V gene: TRBV2

CDR3 DNA: TGTGCCAGCAGCTTAGGCAGGGGGGAGACCCAGTACTTC
CDR3 protein: CASSLGRGETQYF
clone size: -
J gene: TRBJ2-5
D gene: TRBD1
V gene: TRBV7-8

CDR3 DNA: TGTGCCAGCAGCTTGGGACTAGCGGGGGGAGAGACCCAGTACTTC
CDR3 protein: CASSLGLAGGETQYF
clone size: -
J gene: TRBJ2-5
D gene: TRBD2
V gene: TRBV5-6

CDR3 DNA: TGTGCCAGCAGTTTCAGCGGGACAGGGTCGAATGAGCAGTTCTTC
CDR3 protein: CASSFSGTGSNEQFF
clone size: once
J gene: TRBJ2-1
D gene: TRBD1
V gene: TRBV28

CDR3 DNA: TGTGCCAGCAGCTTCCAGACAGGGGCGGAGACCCAGTACTTC
CDR3 protein: CASSFQTGAETQYF
clone size: -
J gene: TRBJ2-5
D gene: TRBD1
V gene: TRBV7-2

CDR3 DNA: TGCGCCAGCAGCTTGGGACAGGGCCTTCCGGCAAATTCACCCCTCCACTTT
CDR3 protein: CASSLGQGLPANSPLHF
clone size: -
J gene: TRBJ1-6
D gene: TRBD1
V gene: TRBV5-1

CDR3 DNA: TGCGCCAGCAGCTTCCGGACAGGGGAGGACACCGGGGAGCTGTTTTTT
CDR3 protein: CASSFRTGEDTGELFF
clone size: -
J gene: TRBJ2-2
D gene: TRBD1
V gene: TRBV5-1

CDR3 DNA: TGTGCCAGCAGCGTAGGCGGCTTTAACTATGGCTACACCTTC
CDR3 protein: CASSVGGFNYGYTF
clone size: -
J gene: TRBJ1-2
D gene: -
V gene: TRBV9

CDR3 DNA: TGTGCCAGCAGTTTAGGCCGGTCTGCGAGAAACACCATATATTTT
CDR3 protein: CASSLGRSARNTIYF
clone size: -
J gene: TRBJ1-3
D gene: -
V gene: TRBV28

CDR3 DNA: TGTGCCAGCAGCTTGGTAGGGGTGGACTACGAGCAGTACTTC
CDR3 protein: CASSLVGVDYEQYF
clone size: -
J gene: TRBJ2-7
D gene: -
V gene: TRBV5-4

CDR3 DNA: TGTGCCAGCAGCGTACAGGGCATAGCAACTAATGAAAAACTGTTTTTT
CDR3 protein: CASSVQGIATNEKLFF
clone size: -
J gene: TRBJ1-4
D gene: -
V gene: TRBV9

CDR3 DNA: TGCGCCAGCAGCATTCGAGTCACAGATACGCAGTATTTT
CDR3 protein: CASSIRVTDTQYF
clone size: -
J gene: TRBJ2-3
D gene: -
V gene: TRBV5-1

CDR3 DNA: TGTGCCAGCTCACCGGCGGAGGCGAACACTGAAGCTTTCTTT
CDR3 protein: CASSPAEANTEAFF
clone size: -
J gene: TRBJ1-1
D gene: -
V gene: TRBV18

CDR3 DNA: TGTGCCACCCCCGGGGGACGAAACTATAATTCACCCCTCCACTTT
CDR3 protein: CATPGGRNYNSPLHF
clone size: -
J gene: TRBJ1-6
D gene: -
V gene: TRBV6-4

CDR3 DNA: TGTGCCAGCAGCTCCGGGAGGGCGGAGACCCAGTACTTC
CDR3 protein: CASSSGRAETQYF
clone size: -
J gene: TRBJ2-5
D gene: TRBD2
V gene: TRBV5-4

CDR3 DNA: TGTGCCATCAGTCCCGGGACAGGGAGAGGATCACCCCTCCACTTT
CDR3 protein: CAISPGTGRGSPLHF
clone size: -
J gene: TRBJ1-6
D gene: TRBD1
V gene: TRBV10-3

CDR3 DNA: TGTGCCAGCAGCTACACAGGGGGCGCATATAATTCACCCCTCCACTTT
CDR3 protein: CASSYTGGAYNSPLHF
clone size: -
J gene: TRBJ1-6
D gene: TRBD1
V gene: TRBV27

CDR3 DNA: TGTGCCAGTAGTCCCGGGGGGACAGAGCAGTACTTC
CDR3 protein: CASSPGGTEQYF
clone size: -
J gene: TRBJ2-7
D gene: -
V gene: TRBV19

CDR3 DNA: TGTGCCAGCAGTCCCTATCAGGGGAGGGTTCAGCCCCAGCATTTT
CDR3 protein: CASSPYQGRVQPQHF
clone size: -
J gene: TRBJ1-5
D gene: -
V gene: TRBV6-6

CDR3 DNA: TGTGCCTGGAGTCGGGGAGCGTATGGCTACACCTTC
CDR3 protein: CAWSRGAYGYTF
clone size: -
J gene: TRBJ1-2
D gene: -
V gene: TRBV30

CDR3 DNA: TGTGCCAGCAGCTTCCCCGGGCAAGAGACCCAGTACTTC
CDR3 protein: CASSFPGQETQYF
clone size: -
J gene: TRBJ2-5
D gene: -
V gene: TRBV7-2

CDR3 DNA: TGTGCTAGCAGCGGAGACAGGGAAGAGACCCAGTACTTC
CDR3 protein: CASSGDREETQYF
clone size: -
J gene: TRBJ2-5
D gene: TRBD1
V gene: TRBV7-7

CDR3 DNA: TGTGCCAGTAGTATTATATCGGCAGGGGGTAGCAATCAGCCCCAGCATTTT
CDR3 protein: CASSIISAGGSNQPQHF
clone size: once
J gene: TRBJ1-5
D gene: TRBD1
V gene: TRBV19

CDR3 DNA: TGTGCCAGCGCGACTCGGCTCAGGGGGCTGCGGGCGTACAATGAGCAGTTCTTC
CDR3 protein: CASATRLRGLRAYNEQFF
clone size: -
J gene: TRBJ2-1
D gene: -
V gene: TRBV7-5

CDR3 DNA: TGTGCCAGCAGTTTTAACAGAGGGAACACCGGGGAGCTGTTTTTT
CDR3 protein: CASSFNRGNTGELFF
clone size: few
J gene: TRBJ2-2
D gene: -
V gene: TRBV28

CDR3 DNA: TGTGCCAGCAGCGCCGACGGCGGCTACACCTTC
CDR3 protein: CASSADGGYTF
clone size: once
J gene: TRBJ1-2
D gene: -
V gene: TRBV9

CDR3 DNA: TGTGCCAGCAGCAAGGACAGGGGGCCTTCCTACGAGCAGTACTTC
CDR3 protein: CASSKDRGPSYEQYF
clone size: -
J gene: TRBJ2-7
D gene: TRBD1
V gene: TRBV7-7

CDR3 DNA: TGTGCCAGCAGTTCCCCCAATCAGCCCCAGCATTTT
CDR3 protein: CASSSPNQPQHF
clone size: -
J gene: TRBJ1-5
D gene: -
V gene: TRBV6-5

CDR3 DNA: TGTGCCAGTAGTAGTTGGGCAAGCGGGAGGCCAGATACGCAGTATTTT
CDR3 protein: CASSSWASGRPDTQYF
clone size: -
J gene: TRBJ2-3
D gene: TRBD2
V gene: TRBV19

CDR3 DNA: TGTGCCAGCAGTGTAGGCAGCCAAGAGACCCAGTACTTC
CDR3 protein: CASSVGSQETQYF
clone size: few
J gene: TRBJ2-5
D gene: -
V gene: TRBV6-1

CDR3 DNA: TGTGCCAGCAGCTTGGGACTAGCGGGGGCCCGGAACACAGATACGCAGTATTTT
CDR3 protein: CASSLGLAGARNTDTQYF
clone size: -
J gene: TRBJ2-3
D gene: TRBD2
V gene: TRBV7-9

CDR3 DNA: TGTGCCAGCAGTGAATTAGGGGTACAGGAAAAACTGTTTTTT
CDR3 protein: CASSELGVQEKLFF
clone size: -
J gene: TRBJ1-4
D gene: -
V gene: TRBV25-1